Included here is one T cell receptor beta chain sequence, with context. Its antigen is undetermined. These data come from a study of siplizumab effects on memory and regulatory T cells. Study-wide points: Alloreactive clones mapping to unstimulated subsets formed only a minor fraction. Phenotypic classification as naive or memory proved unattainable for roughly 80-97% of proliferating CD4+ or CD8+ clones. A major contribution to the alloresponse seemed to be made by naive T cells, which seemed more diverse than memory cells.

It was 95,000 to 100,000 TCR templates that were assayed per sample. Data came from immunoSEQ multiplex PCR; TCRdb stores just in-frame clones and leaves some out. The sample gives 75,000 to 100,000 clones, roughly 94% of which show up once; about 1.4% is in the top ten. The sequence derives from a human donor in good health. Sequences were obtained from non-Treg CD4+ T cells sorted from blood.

CDR3 residues: CASSYGQGRGNIQYF. As DNA, the CDR3 is TGTGCCAGCAGCTACGGACAGGGGCGGGGGAACATTCAGTACTTC. The J gene is TRBJ2-4, the V gene TRBV5-5; 9 bases line up with TRBD1. Germline values: CDR1 SGHKS, CDR2 YYEKEE (reference sequence). After removal of 3 bases from V and 7 bases from J, the junction contained 8 bases not matched to a gene. CDR3 length: 15 residues.